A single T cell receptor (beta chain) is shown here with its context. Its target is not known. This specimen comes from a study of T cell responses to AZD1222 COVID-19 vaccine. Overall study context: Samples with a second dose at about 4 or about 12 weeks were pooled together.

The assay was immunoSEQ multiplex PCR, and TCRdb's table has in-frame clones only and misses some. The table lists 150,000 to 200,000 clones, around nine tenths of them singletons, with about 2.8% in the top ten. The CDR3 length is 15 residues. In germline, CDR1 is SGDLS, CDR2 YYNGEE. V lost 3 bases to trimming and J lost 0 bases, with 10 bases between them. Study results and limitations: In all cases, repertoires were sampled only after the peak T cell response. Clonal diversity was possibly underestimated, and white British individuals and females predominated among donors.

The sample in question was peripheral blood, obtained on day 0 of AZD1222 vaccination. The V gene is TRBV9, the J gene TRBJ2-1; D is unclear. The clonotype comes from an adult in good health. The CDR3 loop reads CASSGPIFSYNEQFF. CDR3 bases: TGTGCCAGCAGCGGGCCTATATTCTCCTACAATGAGCAGTTCTTC.